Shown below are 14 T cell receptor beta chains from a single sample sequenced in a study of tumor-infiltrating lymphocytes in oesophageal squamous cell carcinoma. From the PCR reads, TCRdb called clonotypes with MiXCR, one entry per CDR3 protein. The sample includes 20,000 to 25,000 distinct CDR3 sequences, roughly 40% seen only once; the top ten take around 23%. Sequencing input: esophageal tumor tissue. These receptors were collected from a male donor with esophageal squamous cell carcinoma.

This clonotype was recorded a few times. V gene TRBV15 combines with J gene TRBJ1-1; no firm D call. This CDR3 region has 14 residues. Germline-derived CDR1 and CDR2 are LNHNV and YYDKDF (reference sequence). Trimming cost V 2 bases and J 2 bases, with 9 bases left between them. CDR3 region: CATSRHSDNTEAFF. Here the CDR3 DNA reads TGTGCCACCAGCAGACATTCGGACAACACTGAAGCTTTCTTT.

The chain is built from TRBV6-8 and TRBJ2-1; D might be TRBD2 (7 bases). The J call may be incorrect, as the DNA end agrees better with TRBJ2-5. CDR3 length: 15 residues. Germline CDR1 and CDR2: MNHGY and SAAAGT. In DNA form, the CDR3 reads TGTGCCAGCAGTTACGGGGGGGCGCCCCTTGAGACCCAGTACTTC. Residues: CASSYGGAPLETQYF.

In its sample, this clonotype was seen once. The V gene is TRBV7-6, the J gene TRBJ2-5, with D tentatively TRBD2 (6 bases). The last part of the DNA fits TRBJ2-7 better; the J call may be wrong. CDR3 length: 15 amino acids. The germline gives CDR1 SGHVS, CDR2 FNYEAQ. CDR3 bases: TGTGCCAGCAGCTTAGTGGGGGGTCCCACCTACGAGCAGTACTTC. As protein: CASSLVGGPTYEQYF.

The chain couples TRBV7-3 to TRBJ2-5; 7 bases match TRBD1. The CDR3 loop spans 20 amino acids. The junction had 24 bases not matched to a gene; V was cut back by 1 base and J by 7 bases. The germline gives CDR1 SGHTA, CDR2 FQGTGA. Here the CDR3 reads CASSLKPSPPGQTSVGTQYF. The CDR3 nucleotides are TGTGCCAGCAGCTTAAAGCCCTCTCCCCCGGGACAGACGTCCGTGGGGACCCAGTACTTC.

The DNA for the CDR3 is TGCGCCAGCAGCGACTGGGGAGCCGGGGAGCTGTTTTTT. Translation: CASSDWGAGELFF. This sequence joins TRBV5-1 and TRBJ2-2, with D possibly being TRBD2 (5 bases). This CDR3 comprises 13 residues. Trimming took 4 bases from V and 6 from J, leaving 10 bases between them. The germline V gene has CDR1 SGHRS and CDR2 YFSETQ. Full variable domain (outside the CDR3, taken from reference TRBV5-1 and TRBJ2-2): KAGVTQTPRYLIKTRGQQVTLSCSPISGHRSVSWYQQTPGQGLQFLFEYFSETQRNKGNFPGRFSGRQFSNSRSEMNVSTLELGDSALYLCASSDWGAGELFFGEGSRLTVL.

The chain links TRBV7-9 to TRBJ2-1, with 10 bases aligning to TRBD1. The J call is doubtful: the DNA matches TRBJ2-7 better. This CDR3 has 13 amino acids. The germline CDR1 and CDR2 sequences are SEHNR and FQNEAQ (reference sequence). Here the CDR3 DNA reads TGTGCCAGCAGCCGGGACAGGGGCCGCGAGCAGTACTTC. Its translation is CASSRDRGREQYF.

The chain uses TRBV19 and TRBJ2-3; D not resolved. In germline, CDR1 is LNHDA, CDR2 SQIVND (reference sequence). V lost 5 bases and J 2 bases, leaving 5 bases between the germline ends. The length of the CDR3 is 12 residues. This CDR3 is CASSLPTDTQYF. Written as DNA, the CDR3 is TGTGCCAGTAGTCTCCCCACAGATACGCAGTATTTT.

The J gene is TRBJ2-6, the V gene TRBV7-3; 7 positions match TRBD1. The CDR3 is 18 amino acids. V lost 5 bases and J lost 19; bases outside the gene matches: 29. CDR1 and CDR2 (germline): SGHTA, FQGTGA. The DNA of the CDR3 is TGTGCCAGCAGCCTGTCGGGACAGCGGCTTTACCTTCCTACGAGCAGTACTTTC. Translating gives CASSLSGQRLYLPTSSTF.

The CDR3 loop reads CASSPWDSDSYEQFF. For the CDR3, the DNA is TGTGCCAGCAGCCCCTGGGACAGCGACTCCTACGAGCAGTTCTTC. The chain joins TRBV11-2 to TRBJ2-1; 7 nucleotides match TRBD1. This CDR3 region has 15 residues. Germline assignment: CDR1 SGHAT and CDR2 FQNNGV. V was clipped by 5 bases and J by 10 bases; unmatched bases: 14.

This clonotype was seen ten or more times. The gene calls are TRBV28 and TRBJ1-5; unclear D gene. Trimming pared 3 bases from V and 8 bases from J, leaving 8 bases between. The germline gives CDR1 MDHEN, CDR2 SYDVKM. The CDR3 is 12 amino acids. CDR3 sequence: CASSFFGKPQHF. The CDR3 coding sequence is TGTGCCAGCAGTTTTTTCGGAAAGCCCCAGCATTTT.

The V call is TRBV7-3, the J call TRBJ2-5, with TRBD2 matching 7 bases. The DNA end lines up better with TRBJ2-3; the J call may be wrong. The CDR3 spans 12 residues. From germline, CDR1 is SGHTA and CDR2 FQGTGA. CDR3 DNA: TGTGCCAGCAGCTTAGGGGGGGGGTCGCAGTATTTT. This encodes CASSLGGGSQYF.

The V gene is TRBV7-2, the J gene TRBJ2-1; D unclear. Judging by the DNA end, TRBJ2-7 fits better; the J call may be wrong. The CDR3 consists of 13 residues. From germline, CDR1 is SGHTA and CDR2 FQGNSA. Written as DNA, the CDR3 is TGTGCCAGCAGCTTATATGGGCCTCGGGAGCAGTACTTC. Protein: CASSLYGPREQYF.

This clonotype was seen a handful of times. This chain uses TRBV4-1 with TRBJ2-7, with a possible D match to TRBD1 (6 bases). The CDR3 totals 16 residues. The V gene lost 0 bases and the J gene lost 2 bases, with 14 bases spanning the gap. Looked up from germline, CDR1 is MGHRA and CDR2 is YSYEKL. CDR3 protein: CASSQDWGQAAYEQYF. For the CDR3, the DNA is TGCGCCAGCAGCCAAGATTGGGGGCAGGCTGCCTACGAGCAGTACTTC.

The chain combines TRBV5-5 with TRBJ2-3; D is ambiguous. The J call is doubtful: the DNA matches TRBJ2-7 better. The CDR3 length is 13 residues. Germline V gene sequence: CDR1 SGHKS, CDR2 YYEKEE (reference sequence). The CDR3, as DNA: TGTGCCAGCAGCTTGGCCCCCTGGGAAGAGCAGTACTTC. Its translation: CASSLAPWEEQYF.